This T cell receptor (beta chain) was identified during a study of technical replicates of blood from several donors. Method: immunoSEQ multiplex PCR; TCRdb's copy keeps in-frame clones and lacks some. Among over 65,000 clones listed, about 98% were seen once. In its sample, this clone was seen once. V lost 4 bases, J lost 3 bases, and 12 bases stayed unmatched. Germline V lookup: CDR1 SGHDT, CDR2 YYEEEE. This CDR3 comprises 18 residues. Specimen: T cells isolated from PBMCs. This chain connects TRBV5-6 to TRBJ2-1; 11 bases line up with TRBD2. This TCR derives from a human donor in good health. The CDR3 DNA reads TGTGCCAGCAGCCCCGGAGGACTGGGGACTAGCGGCTACAATGAGCAGTTCTTC. This gives the protein CASSPGGLGTSGYNEQFF.